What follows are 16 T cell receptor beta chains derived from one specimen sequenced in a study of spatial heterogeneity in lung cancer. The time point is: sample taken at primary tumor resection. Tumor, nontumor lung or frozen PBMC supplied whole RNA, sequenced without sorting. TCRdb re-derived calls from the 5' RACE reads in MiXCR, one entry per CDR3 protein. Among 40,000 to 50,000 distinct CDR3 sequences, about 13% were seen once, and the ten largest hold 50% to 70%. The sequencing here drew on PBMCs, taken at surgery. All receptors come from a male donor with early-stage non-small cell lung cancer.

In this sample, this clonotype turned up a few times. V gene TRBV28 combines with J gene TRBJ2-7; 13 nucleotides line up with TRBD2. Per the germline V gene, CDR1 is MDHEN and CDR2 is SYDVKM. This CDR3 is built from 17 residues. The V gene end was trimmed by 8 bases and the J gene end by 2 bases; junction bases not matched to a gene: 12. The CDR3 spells CASAGTSGIKGPYEQYF. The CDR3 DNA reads TGTGCCAGCGCCGGGACTAGCGGGATAAAGGGCCCCTACGAGCAGTACTTC.

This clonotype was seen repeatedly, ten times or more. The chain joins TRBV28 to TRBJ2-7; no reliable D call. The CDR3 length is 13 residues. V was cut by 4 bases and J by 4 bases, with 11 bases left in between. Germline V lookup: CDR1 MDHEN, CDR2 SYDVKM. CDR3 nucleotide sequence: TGTGCCAGCAGTTCGCGGACGCGGTACGAGCAGTACTTC. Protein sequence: CASSSRTRYEQYF.

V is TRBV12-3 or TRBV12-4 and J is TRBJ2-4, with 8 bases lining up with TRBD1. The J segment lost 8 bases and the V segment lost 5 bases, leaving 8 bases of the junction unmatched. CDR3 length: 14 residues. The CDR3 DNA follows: TGTGCCAGCAGTCCCGGACAGGGTGGGGACATTCAGTACTTC. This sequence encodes CASSPGQGGDIQYF.

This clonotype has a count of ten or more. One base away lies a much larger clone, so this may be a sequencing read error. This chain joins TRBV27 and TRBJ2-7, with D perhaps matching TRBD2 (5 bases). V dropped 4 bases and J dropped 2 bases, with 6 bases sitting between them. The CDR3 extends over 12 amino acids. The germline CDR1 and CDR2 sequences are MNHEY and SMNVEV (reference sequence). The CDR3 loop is CASSSGTYEQYF. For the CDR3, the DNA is TGTGCCAGCAGTTCCGGGACCTACGAGCAGTACTTC.

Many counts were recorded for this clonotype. The DNA for the CDR3 is TGTGCCAGCACAAACGCCCGGCTAGTCGTGAGCAATGAGCAGTTCTTC. Protein: CASTNARLVVSNEQFF. The chain is built from TRBV6-2 or TRBV6-3 and TRBJ2-1; no firm D call. The CDR3 loop spans 16 amino acids. The germline gives CDR1 MNHEY, CDR2 SVGEGT. With 7 bases removed from V and 6 bases from J, the gap between germline ends came to 22 bases.

The CDR3 sequence is CSGTVGGTYEQYF. The CDR3 DNA reads TGCAGCGGAACGGTCGGGGGCACCTACGAGCAGTACTTC. V gene TRBV29-1 combines with J gene TRBJ2-7; either TRBD1 or TRBD2 may supply D (6 bases each). The CDR3 has 13 residues. V lost 7 bases and J 2 bases, leaving 15 bases between the germline ends. Germline values: CDR1 SQVTM, CDR2 ANQGSEA.

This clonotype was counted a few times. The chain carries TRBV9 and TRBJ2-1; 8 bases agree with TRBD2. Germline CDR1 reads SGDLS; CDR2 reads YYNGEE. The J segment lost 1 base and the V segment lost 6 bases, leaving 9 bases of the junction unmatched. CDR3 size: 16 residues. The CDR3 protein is CASNGGGRLSYNEQFF. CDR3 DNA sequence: TGTGCCAGCAACGGGGGCGGGAGGCTGTCCTACAATGAGCAGTTCTTC.

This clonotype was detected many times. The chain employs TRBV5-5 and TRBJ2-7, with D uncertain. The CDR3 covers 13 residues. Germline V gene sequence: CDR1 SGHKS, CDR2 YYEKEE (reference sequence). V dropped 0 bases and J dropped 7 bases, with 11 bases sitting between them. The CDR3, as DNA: TGTGCCAGCAGCTTGGGAACAGCCCCTGAGCAGTACTTC. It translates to CASSLGTAPEQYF.

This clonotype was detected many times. The CDR3 sequence is CASSYFSSGSSRRQFF. In DNA form, the CDR3 reads TGTGCCAGCAGTTACTTTTCTAGCGGGAGTTCCCGAAGGCAGTTCTTC. The J gene is TRBJ2-1, the V gene TRBV6-2 or TRBV6-3; 10 positions match TRBD2. V lost 1 base, J lost 12 bases, and 12 bases stayed unmatched. The germline V gene has CDR1 MNHEY and CDR2 SVGEGT. The CDR3 extends over 16 amino acids.

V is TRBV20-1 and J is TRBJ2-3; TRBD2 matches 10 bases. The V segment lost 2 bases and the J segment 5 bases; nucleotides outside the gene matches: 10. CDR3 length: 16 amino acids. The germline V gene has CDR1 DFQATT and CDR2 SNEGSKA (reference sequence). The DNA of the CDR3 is TGCAGTGCTAGAAGCCTAGCGGGGGTAGCCGGAGATACGCAGTATTTT. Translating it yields CSARSLAGVAGDTQYF.

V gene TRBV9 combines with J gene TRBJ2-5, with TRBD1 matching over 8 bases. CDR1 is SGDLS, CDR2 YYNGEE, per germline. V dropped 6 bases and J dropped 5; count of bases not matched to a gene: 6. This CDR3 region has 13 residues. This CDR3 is CASTAGGSETQYF. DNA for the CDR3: TGTGCCAGCACCGCAGGGGGCAGCGAGACCCAGTACTTC.

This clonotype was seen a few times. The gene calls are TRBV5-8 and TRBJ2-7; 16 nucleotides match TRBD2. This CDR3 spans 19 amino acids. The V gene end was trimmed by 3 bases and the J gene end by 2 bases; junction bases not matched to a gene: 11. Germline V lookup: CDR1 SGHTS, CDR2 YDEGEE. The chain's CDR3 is CASSSGRPGLAGGPYEQYF. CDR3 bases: TGTGCCAGCAGCTCGGGACGTCCGGGACTAGCGGGAGGGCCCTACGAGCAGTACTTC.

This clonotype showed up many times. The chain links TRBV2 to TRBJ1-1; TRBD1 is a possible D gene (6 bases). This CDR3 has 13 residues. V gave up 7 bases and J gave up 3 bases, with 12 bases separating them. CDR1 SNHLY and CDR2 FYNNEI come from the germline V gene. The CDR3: CASIKEGDTEAFF. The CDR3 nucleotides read TGTGCCAGCATTAAGGAGGGGGACACTGAAGCTTTCTTT. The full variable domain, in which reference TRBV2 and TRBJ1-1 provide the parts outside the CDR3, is EPEVTQTPSHQVTQMGQEVILRCVPISNHLYFYWYRQILGQKVEFLVSFYNNEISEKSEIFDDQFSVERPDGSNFTLKIRSTKLEDSAMYFCASIKEGDTEAFFGQGTRLTVV.

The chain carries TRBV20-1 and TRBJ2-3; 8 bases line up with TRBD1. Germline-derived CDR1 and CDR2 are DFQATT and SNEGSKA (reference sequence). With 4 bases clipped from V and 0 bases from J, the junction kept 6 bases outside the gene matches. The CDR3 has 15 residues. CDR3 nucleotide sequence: TGCAGTGCTAAACCCTGGACAGGGAGCACAGATACGCAGTATTTT. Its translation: CSAKPWTGSTDTQYF.

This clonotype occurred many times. The CDR3 DNA sequence: TGCGCCAGCAGTGAGAAGGGGCGCGGCTATGGCTACACCTTC. Amino acid sequence: CASSEKGRGYGYTF. This chain links TRBV10-2 with TRBJ1-2; TRBD1 might be the D (5 bases). V lost 2 bases, J lost 4 bases, and 11 bases lay in between. The CDR3 loop spans 14 amino acids. The germline CDR1 and CDR2 sequences are WSHSY and SAAADI.

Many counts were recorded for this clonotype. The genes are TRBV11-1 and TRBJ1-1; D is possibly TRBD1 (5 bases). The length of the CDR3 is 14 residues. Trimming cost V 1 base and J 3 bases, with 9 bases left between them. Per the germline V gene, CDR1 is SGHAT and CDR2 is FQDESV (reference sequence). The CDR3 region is CASSLEGRDTEAFF. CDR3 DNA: TGTGCCAGCAGCTTAGAGGGGCGCGACACTGAAGCTTTCTTT.